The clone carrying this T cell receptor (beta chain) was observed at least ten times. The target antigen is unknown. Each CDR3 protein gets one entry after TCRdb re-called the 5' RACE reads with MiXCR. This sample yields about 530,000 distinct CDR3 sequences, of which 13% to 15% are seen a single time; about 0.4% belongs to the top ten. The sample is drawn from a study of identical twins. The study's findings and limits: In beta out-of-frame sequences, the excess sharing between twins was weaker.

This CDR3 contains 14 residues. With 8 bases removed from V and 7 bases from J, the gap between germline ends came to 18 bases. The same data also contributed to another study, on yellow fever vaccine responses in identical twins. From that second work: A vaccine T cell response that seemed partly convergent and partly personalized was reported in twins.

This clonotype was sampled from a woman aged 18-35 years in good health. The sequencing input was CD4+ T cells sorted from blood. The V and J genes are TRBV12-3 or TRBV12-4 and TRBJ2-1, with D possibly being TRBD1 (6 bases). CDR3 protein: CASYEGVATNEQFF. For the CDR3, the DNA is TGTGCCAGCTACGAGGGGGTAGCTACAAATGAGCAGTTCTTC.